This is a list of T cell receptor beta chains from one sample in a study of T cell responses to AZD1222 COVID-19 vaccine. Some clones are missing from TCRdb's copy, which holds only in-frame ones; the method was immunoSEQ multiplex PCR. The table lists about 150,000 clones, about 90% of them singletons. The sequencing used peripheral blood, collected 28 days after the second dose of the MenACWY control vaccine. Source of these receptors: an adult who received the MenACWY meningococcal vaccine as a control. CDR3s include the opening cysteine and the closing phenylalanine or tryptophan. Rows give clone size only sometimes, using once, few, many, or a class for an expanded clone.

.	TRBV5-6	TRBJ2-2	CASRRQHYGELFF
.	TRBV18	TRBJ1-1	CASSPRGGVMNTEAFF
few	TRBV28	TRBJ1-3	CASKRDDRASGNTIYF
.	TRBV10-3	TRBJ2-7	CAISDRTLASSYEQYF
.	TRBV5-1	TRBJ1-5	CASSFGGGRNQPQHF
.	TRBV6-2/TRBV6-3	TRBJ1-5	CASRPGMGQPQHF
.	TRBV9	TRBJ1-3	CASSVLAGAGNTIYF
.	TRBV6-2/TRBV6-3	TRBJ1-2	CASSSDRDYGYTF
.	TRBV7-6	TRBJ1-2	CASSLGLFGTGYGYTF
.	TRBV5-1	TRBJ1-1	CASSSRENTEAFF
once	TRBV29-1	TRBJ2-1	CSVSTSGGGRSYNEQFF
.	TRBV18	TRBJ1-3	CASSLQRSGNTIYF
once	TRBV5-1	TRBJ1-5	CASSLAGTGSNQPQHF
.	TRBV11-3	TRBJ2-1	CASSSTNRWTPTNNEQFF
.	TRBV5-8	TRBJ1-6	CASSWGPGTGLNYNSPLHF
.	TRBV6-4	TRBJ2-7	CASSAAGTEPYEQYF
once	TRBV7-9	TRBJ2-3	CASSLAVPDTQYF
.	TRBV3-1/TRBV3-2	TRBJ2-2	CASSQPQGYTGELFF
.	TRBV6-2/TRBV6-3	TRBJ2-7	CASSSGTSGSQYEQYF
once	TRBV7-8	TRBJ2-6	CASRQTGSSGANVLTF
.	TRBV6-2/TRBV6-3	TRBJ1-4	CASSPGPIGGNEKLFF
.	TRBV9	TRBJ2-7	CASSGNRDSYYEQYF
.	TRBV6-5	TRBJ2-3	CASRTGPTDTQYF
.	TRBV7-8	TRBJ1-5	CASSPPQGGNQPQHF
.	TRBV5-1	TRBJ2-7	CASSVTGTGAYEQYF
.	TRBV20-1	TRBJ2-1	CSASSRNYYNEQFF
.	TRBV5-1	TRBJ2-3	CASSLSLAGADTQYF
.	TRBV9	TRBJ2-3	CASSVVGVGTDTQYF
.	TRBV5-5	TRBJ1-6	CASSGQVRGNSPLHF
.	TRBV19	TRBJ2-7	CASKGSDFEQYF
.	TRBV4-3	TRBJ1-3	CASSQDSAGAGNTIYF
.	TRBV2	TRBJ1-5	CASSEFRDQPQHF
.	TRBV7-8	TRBJ2-3	CASSPKAGAGQDTQYF
few	TRBV30	TRBJ1-2	CAWQWRGLSGYTF
.	TRBV2	TRBJ2-3	CASRHRSGDVGTDTQYF
.	TRBV15	TRBJ2-5	CATSNNLRSLQETQYF
.	TRBV18	TRBJ1-2	CASSPDSNYGYTF